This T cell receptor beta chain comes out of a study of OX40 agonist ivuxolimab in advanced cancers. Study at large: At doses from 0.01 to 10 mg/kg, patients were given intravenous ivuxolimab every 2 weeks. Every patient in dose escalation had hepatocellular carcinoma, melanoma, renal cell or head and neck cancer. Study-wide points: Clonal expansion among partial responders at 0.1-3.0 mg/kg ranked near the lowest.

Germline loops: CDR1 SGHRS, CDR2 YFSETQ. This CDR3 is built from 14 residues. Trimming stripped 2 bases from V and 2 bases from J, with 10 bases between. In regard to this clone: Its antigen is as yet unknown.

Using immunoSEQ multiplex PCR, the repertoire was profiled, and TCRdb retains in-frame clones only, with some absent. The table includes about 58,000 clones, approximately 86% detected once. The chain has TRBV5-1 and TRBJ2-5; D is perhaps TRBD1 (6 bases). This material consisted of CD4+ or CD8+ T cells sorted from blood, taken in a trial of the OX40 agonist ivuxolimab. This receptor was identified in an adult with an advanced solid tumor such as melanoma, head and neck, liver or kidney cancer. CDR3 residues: CASSFNREQETQYF. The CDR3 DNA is TGCGCCAGCAGCTTTAACAGGGAACAAGAGACCCAGTACTTC.